This T cell receptor beta chain is drawn from a study of shared clonotypes between healthy human individuals. Study summary: CD8 memory received one plate per donor, CD8 naive two, CD4 memory three and CD4 naive three.

This CDR3 comprises 16 residues. V was shortened by 2 bases and J by 6 bases, with 17 bases between the two germline ends. Germline V gene sequence: CDR1 MDHEN, CDR2 SYDVKM. From CD4+ cells came CD45RA+ naive and CD45RA-negative memory subsets. Details on this clone: No antigen is known for it.

Study-wide results and limits: Naive CD4 clonotypes were shared across several donors at 4.5% to 6.5%.

Assay execution took place at the deep level. Here immunoSEQ multiplex PCR was the method, and the copy in TCRdb shows in-frame clones only, minus some. This table holds around 700,000 clones, under 80% found once. The chain recombines TRBV28 with TRBJ1-5; the D gene is possibly TRBD1 (5 bases). Sequenced material: memory CD4+ T cells sorted from blood. As for subset: CD45RA-negative fraction. The TCR sequence derives from a woman under 40 in good health. CDR3 sequence (DNA): TGTGCCAGCAGTTTAGGGGGACTCGCCCAGGGTCAGCCCCAGCATTTT. Translating it yields CASSLGGLAQGQPQHF.